The clone carrying this T cell receptor (beta chain) appeared a few times. The antigen is unknown. The entry originates in a study of T-cell memory formation after mild COVID-19. Study observations and caveats: Whether second-wave clones peaking at day 37 were SARS-CoV-2 specific went unconfirmed. Memory cells collected pre-infection included some clones that later responded, suggesting cross-reactive memory joined. The study found contracting CD4+ clones mainly in CM and EM and contracting CD8+ clones in EMRA. Day 15 to 85 contractors were CD4/CD8 balanced; later expanders leaned CD4+.

MiXCR, run by TCRdb on the 5' RACE reads, gives a single entry per CDR3 protein. The sample records around 55,000 distinct CDR3 sequences, over 7.5% being singletons. Per the germline V gene, CDR1 is LGHNA and CDR2 is YSLEER. The CDR3 contains 16 residues. V gave up 1 base and J gave up 2 bases, with 15 bases separating them. The chain carries TRBV4-3 and TRBJ2-7; the D gene could be TRBD1 or TRBD2 (5 bases each). The sequence was collected from a man younger than 35 who had mild COVID-19 (a few samples of this study predate the infection). Cell type and time point are not known. Material: PBMCs or a T cell subset sorted from them (not recorded which). The CDR3 sequence: CASSQVLFQGPYEQYF. The CDR3 nucleotides read TGCGCCAGCAGCCAAGTTTTATTTCAGGGACCCTACGAGCAGTACTTC.